This T cell receptor (beta chain) was sequenced for a study of beta chain features in type 1 diabetes. Study-wide findings and caveats: Across patients, naive, central memory and Treg TCRB repertoires exhibited apparently greater similarity than was observed across healthy donors.

Of the isolated RNA, all was reverse transcribed, and so the sequenced material was expressed TCRB transcripts. Measured with immunoSEQ multiplex PCR; TCRdb has only the in-frame clones, and not every one. The sample includes some 900,000 clones, around a sixth seen only once; the top ten take 0.02% to 0.025%. This clone was seen more than once but under ten times. Its target is unknown. Sequenced sample: naive CD4+ T cells from blood. This receptor was taken from a woman younger than 30 in good health.

The CDR3 DNA reads as TGCGCCAGCAGCTCGAACGGGCCTCACAATGAGCAGTTCTTC. It is translated as CASSSNGPHNEQFF. V is TRBV5-1 and J is TRBJ2-1; D uncertain. CDR3 length: 14 amino acids. Trimming removed 3 bases at V and 5 bases at J, with 12 bases between. The germline V gene has CDR1 SGHRS and CDR2 YFSETQ.